Below are 30 T cell receptor beta chains sequenced from a single sample in a study of tumor-infiltrating lymphocytes in primary liver carcinoma (TCRdb year 2017). The run used an Illumina HiSeq 2500. Using a constant-region primer and ProtoScript II reverse transcriptase, TCRbeta-specific cDNA was reverse-transcribed from about 540 ng total RNA. Construction of the TCRbeta libraries relied on three nested rounds of multiplex PCR, following a slightly modified ARM-PCR procedure. Each of the first two PCR rounds ran for approximately 9 cycles using multiplex TRBV1-TRBV30 forward primers together with a Cbeta reverse primer. TCRdb passed the public sequencing reads through fastp at Q25 and MiXCR, retaining productive beta sequences. All rows with the same CDR3 protein become a single entry with the most common DNA and genes. Within this sample are around 330,000 distinct CDR3 sequences, with 60% to 80% of them counted one time only. Around 9.5% of the sample rests with the top ten.

Blood RNA was extracted from unsorted whole blood with TRIzol reagent; germline DNA came from the DNeasy Blood & Tissue kit. The sequenced sample consisted of peripheral blood. The receptors derive from a man aged 40-49 years with primary liver carcinoma and hepatitis B virus infection.

For this clonotype: The final CDR3 position lacks the conserved phenylalanine or tryptophan, pointing to a likely read error. The V and J genes are TRBV4-1 and TRBJ2-2, with D tentatively TRBD2 (5 bases). Germline V gives CDR1 MGHRA, CDR2 YSYEKL. The CDR3 has 16 amino acids. The CDR3 reads CASSLLDGSNTGELFL. In nucleotides, the CDR3 is TGCGCCAGCAGCCTTCTGGATGGGTCAAACACCGGGGAACTGTTTCTT.

About this clonotype: A much larger clone differs by one base, so this may be a read error. The rearrangement links TRBV6-5 to TRBJ1-1; possibly TRBD1 for D (5 bases). CDR1 and CDR2 from the germline V gene are MNHEY and SVGAGI. The CDR3 loop spans 14 amino acids. This CDR3 is CASSTGGVGTGAFF. CDR3 DNA sequence: TGTGCCAGCAGCACCGGGGGGGTCGGGACTGGAGCTTTCTTT.

Many counts were recorded for this clonotype. CDR3 in DNA: TGTGCCAGCAGTCACCCCGGGACTCCTCGGGGAGAGACCCAGTACTTC. Its protein product is CASSHPGTPRGETQYF. This chain joins TRBV6-6 and TRBJ2-5, with a tentative D call TRBD2 (6 bases). Germline CDR1 MNHNY, CDR2 SVGAGI (reference sequence). V was shortened by 5 bases and J by 4 bases, with 20 bases between the two germline ends. The CDR3 spans 16 residues.

This clonotype appeared a few times. This chain links TRBV7-8 with TRBJ2-1; 8 bases map to TRBD2. The CDR3 loop spans 16 amino acids. Germline CDR1 and CDR2: SGHVS and FQNEAQ. J was trimmed by 3 bases and V by 5 bases; bases with no gene match: 9. The CDR3 sequence: CASSRFSGDRYNEQFF. The CDR3 DNA sequence: TGTGCCAGCAGCCGTTTTAGCGGGGACCGCTACAATGAGCAGTTCTTC.

This clonotype was counted a single time. This chain links TRBV9 with TRBJ2-6; the D is unclear. V shed 0 bases and J shed 2 bases, with 6 bases lying between them. Germline V gene lookup returns CDR1 SGDLS and CDR2 YYNGEE. The CDR3 extends over 15 amino acids. This chain's CDR3 is CASSVGVTGANVLTF. CDR3 sequence (DNA): TGTGCCAGCAGCGTAGGCGTGACTGGGGCCAACGTCCTGACTTTC. Complete variable domain (other parts from reference TRBV9 and TRBJ2-6): DSGVTQTPKHLITATGQRVTLRCSPRSGDLSVYWYQQSLDQGLQFLIQYYNGEERAKGNILERFSAQQFPDLHSELNLSSLELGDSALYFCASSVGVTGANVLTFGAGSRLTVL.

Details on this clonotype: A read error may produce the germline difference seen at one junction end. The chain couples TRBV7-9 to TRBJ2-3, with 8 nucleotides matching TRBD2. CDR3 length: 15 amino acids. Germline CDR1 reads SEHNR; CDR2 reads FQNEAQ (reference sequence). The CDR3 reads CASSGGSSRTDTQYF. The DNA of the CDR3 is TGTGCTAGCAGCGGGGGTAGTAGTAGAACAGATACGCAGTATTTT.

Worth noting for this clonotype: Mismatch with germline at one junction end may stem from a read error. The chain carries TRBV11-2 and TRBJ1-6, with D tentatively TRBD1 (5 bases). Germline V lookup: CDR1 SGHAT, CDR2 FQNNGV. The CDR3 extends over 15 amino acids. CDR3 sequence: CASSQTRGINSPLHF. CDR3 DNA sequence: TGTGCAAGCAGCCAGACAAGGGGTATTAATTCACCCCTCCACTTT.

As to this clonotype: The conserved final phenylalanine or tryptophan is absent from the CDR3, which likely points to a read error. The chain uses TRBV11-2 and TRBJ1-6; perhaps TRBD1 as D (6 bases). The CDR3 length is 15 residues. CDR1 is SGHAT and CDR2 is FQNNGV in the germline V gene. For the CDR3, the DNA is TGTGCCAGCAGCTCGGATGGACAGAGTAATTCACTCCTCCACATT. Its protein product is CASSSDGQSNSLLHI.

This sequence joins TRBV11-2 and TRBJ2-6; tentative D call: TRBD1 (5 bases). Trimming pared 2 bases from V and 5 bases from J, leaving 10 bases between. This CDR3 region has 15 residues. Germline V gene data show CDR1 as SGHAT and CDR2 as FQNNGV. The CDR3 sequence is CASSLHGARANVLTF. CDR3 DNA sequence: TGTGCCAGCAGCTTACATGGGGCCAGGGCCAACGTCCTGACTTTC.

Points on this clonotype: The junction departs from the called germline gene at one end, perhaps through a read error. V usage is TRBV4-1 and J usage is TRBJ2-7; 13 bases are a match to TRBD2. This CDR3 is built from 18 residues. Germline V CDR1 and CDR2: MGHRA, YSYEKL. The CDR3 sequence: CDSNQDRLAGGFSYEQYF. In DNA form, the CDR3 reads TGCGACAGCAACCAAGATAGACTAGCGGGAGGCTTCTCCTACGAGCAGTACTTC.

The rearrangement links TRBV6-2 or TRBV6-3 to TRBJ2-7; unclear D gene. Trimming took 9 bases from V and 3 from J, leaving 12 bases between them. Per the germline V gene, CDR1 is MNHEY and CDR2 is SVGEGT. This CDR3 region has 12 residues. In DNA, the CDR3 is TGTGCCAGTTGGCCGGGCTTCTACGAGCAGTACTTC. Amino acids: CASWPGFYEQYF.

Concerning this clonotype: One end of the junction fails to match germline, which may point to a read error. The chain has TRBV11-2 and TRBJ1-3, with D uncertain. This CDR3 comprises 14 residues. Per the germline V gene, CDR1 is SGHAT and CDR2 is FQNNGV. Here the CDR3 DNA reads TGTGCCAGCAGCCAAACATCCTCTGAAAACACCATATATTTT. This translates into CASSQTSSENTIYF.

Points on this clonotype: A much larger clone differs by one base, so this may be a read error. V gene TRBV6-1 combines with J gene TRBJ2-1; a possible D gene is TRBD2 (6 bases). The CDR3 runs to 13 residues. V was shortened by 3 bases and J by 8 bases, with 11 bases between the two germline ends. CDR1 is MNHNS and CDR2 is SASEGT in the germline V gene. CDR3: CASSDRGIHEQFF. In nucleotides, the CDR3 is TGTGCCAGCAGTGATCGGGGGATTCATGAGCAGTTCTTC.

This clonotype was seen only a few times. The J gene is TRBJ2-7, the V gene TRBV4-1, with 7 bases aligning to TRBD2. From germline, CDR1 is MGHRA and CDR2 YSYEKL. The J segment lost 2 bases and the V segment lost 8 bases, leaving 6 bases of the junction unmatched. The CDR3 is 13 residues long. The DNA for the CDR3 is TGCGCCAGCGGGAGGGACGGGACCTACGAGCAGTACTTC. Encoded protein: CASGRDGTYEQYF.

Comments on this clonotype: One base away lies a much larger clone, so this may be a sequencing read error. The chain carries TRBV10-3 and TRBJ1-2, with 9 bases matching TRBD1. This CDR3 comprises 11 residues. Germline CDR1 reads ENHRY; CDR2 reads SYGVKD. V lost 10 bases to trimming and J lost 13 bases; unmatched junction nucleotides: 10. CDR3 residues: CASGTGSSCTF. Written as DNA, the CDR3 is TGTGCCAGCGGGACAGGGAGCAGCTGCACCTTC.

With regard to this clonotype: A read error may produce the germline difference seen at one junction end. The chain combines TRBV10-3 with TRBJ2-1, with D maybe TRBD2 (5 bases). The germline gives CDR1 ENHRY, CDR2 SYGVKD. The CDR3 totals 14 residues. The CDR3 nucleotides read TGTGCCATCAGTGGGGAGAACTCCTACAATAAGCAGTTCTTC. Amino acids: CAISGENSYNKQFF.

The chain employs TRBV11-2 and TRBJ2-3; D is uncertain. With 5 bases removed from V and 5 bases from J, the gap between germline ends came to 8 bases. CDR1 and CDR2 (germline): SGHAT, FQNNGV. CDR3 size: 12 residues. The CDR3 DNA is TGTGCCAGCAGCCTCTACAAAGATACGCAGTATTTT. This encodes CASSLYKDTQYF.

Details on this clonotype: Mismatch with germline at one junction end may stem from a read error. This chain uses TRBV29-1 with TRBJ2-1, with 14 positions matching TRBD2. CDR1 is SQVTM, CDR2 ANQGSEA, per germline. The length of the CDR3 is 14 residues. The CDR3 bases are TGCAGCGTTACTGGGACTAGCGGGAGTAATGAGCAGTCCTTC. This translates into CSVTGTSGSNEQSF.

For this clonotype: Since no conserved phenylalanine or tryptophan closes the CDR3, a read error is the likely cause. This sequence joins TRBV11-2 and TRBJ2-7; D is perhaps TRBD1 (5 bases). Germline assignment: CDR1 SGHAT and CDR2 FQNNGV. CDR3 length: 12 amino acids. The CDR3, as DNA: TGTGCCAGCAGCCACCAGGGCTACGGGCAGTACTTA. Encoded protein: CASSHQGYGQYL.

Comments on this clonotype: A much more abundant neighbour one base away suggests this may be a read error. The rearrangement joins TRBV4-3 to TRBJ1-5; D unclear. The germline V gene has CDR1 LGHNA and CDR2 YSLEER. This CDR3 spans 17 amino acids. V lost 0 bases and J 4 bases, leaving 16 bases between the germline ends. CDR3 coding DNA: TGCGCCAGCAGCCAAGAAAGTACGCGATCGGGAAATCAGCCCCAGCATTTT. Translated, it gives CASSQESTRSGNQPQHF.

The chain couples TRBV11-1 to TRBJ2-5, with TRBD2 matching 13 bases. Germline loops: CDR1 SGHAT, CDR2 FQDESV (reference sequence). CDR3 length equals 17 residues. The V segment lost 10 bases and the J segment 2 bases; nucleotides outside the gene matches: 13. CDR3 residues: CANGLQPGLAGQETQYF. CDR3 coding DNA: TGTGCCAACGGCCTTCAACCGGGACTAGCGGGACAAGAGACCCAGTACTTC.

Comment on this clonotype: A read error may produce the germline difference seen at one junction end. V and J are TRBV7-9 and TRBJ2-7; 13 nucleotides agree with TRBD2. CDR1 is SEHNR and CDR2 is FQNEAQ in the germline V gene (reference sequence). The CDR3 spans 19 residues. The CDR3 DNA sequence: TGTGCCAGCAGCTTAATCTCGACTAGCGGGAGGCCCAGCTCCTACGTGCAGTACTTC. The encoded protein is CASSLISTSGRPSSYVQYF.

This clonotype was detected only once. The chain employs TRBV28 and TRBJ2-6, with D possibly called TRBD1 or TRBD2 (5 bases each). Germline CDR1 and CDR2: MDHEN and SYDVKM. This CDR3 is built from 15 residues. Trimming stripped 3 bases from V and 3 bases from J, with 9 bases between. The CDR3 here is CASSLRGFGANVLTF. The CDR3, as DNA: TGTGCCAGCAGTTTGAGGGGATTTGGGGCCAACGTCCTGACTTTC. Together with reference TRBV28 and TRBJ2-6, the CDR3 gives the full variable domain: DVKVTQSSRYLVKRTGEKVFLECVQDMDHENMFWYRQDPGLGLRLIYFSYDVKMKEKGDIPEGYSVSREKKERFSLILESASTNQTSMYLCASSLRGFGANVLTFGAGSRLTVL.

This clonotype has at least ten counts. The chain links TRBV6-1 to TRBJ2-3, with TRBD1 matching over 10 bases. The CDR3 loop spans 15 amino acids. V trimming: 4 bases; J trimming: 8 bases; junction bases outside the gene matches: 9. CDR1 and CDR2 (germline): MNHNS, SASEGT. The CDR3 DNA reads as TGTGCCAGCAGTGTCCGGGACAGGGGTAGGGGTACGCAGTATTTT. Translating it yields CASSVRDRGRGTQYF.

A word on this clonotype: Here the CDR3 omits its conserved ending phenylalanine or tryptophan, so a read error is the likely source. This chain joins TRBV11-1 and TRBJ2-1; TRBD2 matches 9 bases. The CDR3 is made up of 14 amino acids. V dropped 6 bases and J dropped 10; count of bases not matched to a gene: 10. Germline V lookup: CDR1 SGHAT, CDR2 FQDESV (reference sequence). In DNA, the CDR3 is TGTGCCAGCAGGACAAACCTAGCGGGGTTAGAGCAGTTCTTA. Its protein is CASRTNLAGLEQFL.

About this clonotype itself: An end of the junction differs from the germline gene, which may be a read error. This chain uses TRBV5-1 with TRBJ1-1; no definite D call. In germline, CDR1 is SGHRS, CDR2 YFSETQ. The CDR3 is 13 amino acids. CDR3 sequence: CASSLMENIEAFF. The CDR3 DNA follows: TGCGCCAGCAGCTTGATGGAGAACATTGAAGCTTTCTTT.

Turning to this clonotype: One junction end disagrees with the germline gene, perhaps due to a read error. This chain joins TRBV10-3 and TRBJ2-6; D ambiguous. The CDR3 is 16 residues long. Germline CDR1 ENHRY, CDR2 SYGVKD. In DNA, the CDR3 is TGTGCCATCAGTGAGGTCAAACCCTCTGGGGTCAACGTCCTGACTTTC. This sequence encodes CAISEVKPSGVNVLTF.

Many counts were recorded for this clonotype. The CDR3, as DNA: TGCGCCAGCAGCCAAGACGGGACAGGGAGGGGTCAGCCCCAGCATTTT. It yields the protein CASSQDGTGRGQPQHF. The chain employs TRBV4-1 and TRBJ1-5; TRBD1 agrees at 9 bases. The CDR3 contains 16 residues. The J segment lost 6 bases and the V segment lost 0 bases, leaving 6 bases of the junction unmatched. Germline values: CDR1 MGHRA, CDR2 YSYEKL.

This clonotype was detected once. This may be a read error: a much more frequent sequence differs by one nucleotide. The chain couples TRBV4-1 to TRBJ2-7; possible D gene TRBD2, 5 bases. The CDR3 sequence is 15 residues long. CDR1 is MGHRA, CDR2 YSYEKL, per germline. Here the CDR3 DNA reads TGCGCCAGCAGCCAAGGGGCTAGCCCGGCCTACGAGCGGTACTTC. This codes for CASSQGASPAYERYF.

Points on this clonotype: At one end the junction does not follow the germline gene, possibly because of a read error. This chain joins TRBV5-6 and TRBJ2-7, with unresolved D. Germline V gene lookup returns CDR1 SGHDT and CDR2 YYEEEE. The CDR3 extends over 16 amino acids. For the CDR3, the DNA is TGTGCCAGCAGCCCCTGGGATAGCAGAACAATTTACGAGCGGTACTTC. This translates into CASSPWDSRTIYERYF.